A single sample gave rise to the 11 T cell receptor beta chains below, sequenced in a study of OX40 agonist ivuxolimab in advanced cancers. Produced via immunoSEQ multiplex PCR; TCRdb's table is partial and in-frame only. The sample lists tens of thousands of clones, 94% seen once, with 9% to 15% in the top ten. The sample was CD4+ or CD8+ T cells sorted from blood, taken in a trial of the OX40 agonist ivuxolimab. These TCRs come from an adult with an advanced solid tumor such as melanoma, head and neck, liver or kidney cancer.

This clone was seen only once. The chain is built from TRBV28 and TRBJ1-4; tentatively, D is TRBD1 (5 bases). This CDR3 contains 17 residues. V lost 6 bases to trimming and J lost 0 bases, with 17 bases between them. Germline V lookup: CDR1 MDHEN, CDR2 SYDVKM. The CDR3 nucleotides are TGTGCCAGCAGCCCGGAAGGGGCTGGGGCAACTAATGAAAAACTGTTTTTT. Translated: CASSPEGAGATNEKLFF.

This chain joins TRBV19 and TRBJ2-1; 8 nucleotides align to TRBD2. Trimming removed 5 bases from V and 6 bases from J; junction bases left unmatched: 6. The germline CDR1 and CDR2 sequences are LNHDA and SQIVND (reference sequence). CDR3 length: 14 residues. CDR3 DNA sequence: TGTGCCAGTAGTTTTGGACTAGCCCTCAATGAGCAGTTCTTC. It encodes CASSFGLALNEQFF.

The chain links TRBV6-5 to TRBJ2-7; TRBD1 or TRBD2 may be the D gene (5 bases each). From germline, CDR1 is MNHEY and CDR2 SVGAGI. This CDR3 is built from 14 residues. Trimming removed 6 bases from V and 2 bases from J, with 14 bases in between. The CDR3 DNA reads as TGTGCCAGCAGGGCTCCGGGACCTACCTACGAGCAGTACTTC. Amino acids: CASRAPGPTYEQYF.

This clone ranks as medium-sized. The chain recombines TRBV28 with TRBJ2-7; 12 nucleotides agree with TRBD2. CDR1 MDHEN and CDR2 SYDVKM come from the germline V gene. J gave up 4 bases and V 8 bases, and 9 bases lay outside the gene matches. CDR3 length: 15 amino acids. In DNA form, the CDR3 reads TGTGCCAGCTCGACTAGCGGGAGACTCAATTACGAGCAGTACTTC. It encodes CASSTSGRLNYEQYF.

The chain has TRBV4-1 and TRBJ1-5, with D unresolved. Germline V gene data show CDR1 as MGHRA and CDR2 as YSYEKL. Trimming took 3 bases from V and 4 from J, leaving 7 bases between them. The CDR3 has 13 residues. In DNA, the CDR3 is TGCGCCAGCAGCCAGAGTATTAATCAGCCCCAGCATTTT. Translated, it gives CASSQSINQPQHF.

The chain combines TRBV27 with TRBJ2-7, with 7 bases fitting TRBD1. J lost 6 bases, V lost 5 bases, and 7 bases had no gene match. Germline V gene data show CDR1 as MNHEY and CDR2 as SMNVEV (reference sequence). This CDR3 spans 13 amino acids. CDR3: CASSQGGPGEQYF. The CDR3 DNA is TGTGCCAGCAGTCAAGGGGGCCCCGGCGAGCAGTACTTC.

The V call is TRBV6-5, the J call TRBJ2-1; D not resolved. Trimming shortened V by 4 bases and J by 8 bases, and 9 bases separated the two germline ends. Germline loops: CDR1 MNHEY, CDR2 SVGAGI. CDR3 length equals 12 residues. The chain's CDR3 is CASSWRGDEQFF. The CDR3 nucleotides are TGTGCCAGCAGTTGGCGCGGTGATGAGCAGTTCTTC.

The V gene is TRBV6-5, the J gene TRBJ2-5; D may be TRBD1 or TRBD2 (5 bases each). Trimming shortened V by 6 bases and J by 7 bases, and 15 bases separated the two germline ends. Germline V CDR1 and CDR2: MNHEY, SVGAGI. This CDR3 is 13 amino acids long. DNA of the CDR3: TGTGCCAGCAGGCCTCCAGGGACCGGGACCCAGTACTTC. This sequence encodes CASRPPGTGTQYF.

The V call is TRBV5-1, the J call TRBJ2-7; D tentatively fits TRBD1 or TRBD2 (5 bases each). The CDR3 consists of 14 residues. The V gene's germline CDR1 is SGHRS and CDR2 YFSETQ. V lost 0 bases and J lost 1, with 8 bases in between. CDR3 region: CASSLAGPSYEQYF. The CDR3 DNA is TGCGCCAGCAGCTTGGCGGGGCCGTCCTACGAGCAGTACTTC.

V gene TRBV19 combines with J gene TRBJ2-7, with 8 bases fitting TRBD1. CDR1 and CDR2 from the germline V gene are LNHDA and SQIVND (reference sequence). CDR3 size: 15 residues. The J segment lost 3 bases and the V segment lost 1 base, leaving 5 bases of the junction unmatched. CDR3: CASSIVHRGSYEQYF. The CDR3 nucleotides are TGTGCCAGTAGTATAGTTCACAGGGGGAGCTACGAGCAGTACTTC.

V usage is TRBV5-5 and J usage is TRBJ1-2; 11 bases are a match to TRBD1. J gave up 0 bases and V 3 bases, and 4 bases lay outside the gene matches. The CDR3 length is 16 residues. In germline, CDR1 is SGHKS, CDR2 YYEKEE (reference sequence). CDR3 amino acids: CASSWGQGGTNYGYTF. DNA for the CDR3: TGTGCCAGCAGCTGGGGACAGGGGGGAACTAACTATGGCTACACCTTC.